This is a list of T cell receptor beta chains from one sample in a study of blood T cells in healthy people across ages. TCRdb reanalysed the 5' RACE reads using MiXCR and keeps one entry per CDR3 protein. This sample has over 700,000 distinct CDR3 sequences; roughly 25% occur once, and the top ten carry roughly a tenth. These data were also reused for a study on T cells of mothers and their children.

Sequencing was performed on blood. Receptors were obtained from a boy aged 5-17 years in good health. Each CDR3 is given with its conserved first and last residue. A D gene is named only where the DNA matches it firmly. Clone size appears in some rows only: once, few, many, or a class for an expanded clone.

CDR3 protein | CDR3 DNA | clone size | J gene | V gene | D gene
CASSLGGMGRGSYEQYF | TGTGCCAGCAGCTTAGGGGGTATGGGACGGGGTTCCTACGAGCAGTACTTC | few | TRBJ2-7 | TRBV7-9 | .
CASSQVAQNYGYTF | TGTGCCAGCAGCCAGGTAGCACAGAACTATGGCTACACCTTC | . | TRBJ1-2 | TRBV6-6 | .
CACSFPGEGGIQYF | TGTGCCTGCAGCTTCCCAGGGGAAGGGGGCATTCAGTACTTC | . | TRBJ2-4 | TRBV7-9 | .
CASSPSPQVYEQYF | TGCGCCAGCAGCCCATCGCCCCAGGTTTACGAGCAGTACTTC | few | TRBJ2-7 | TRBV5-1 | .
CASCRGITYEQYF | TGTGCCAGCTGTCGAGGGATTACCTACGAGCAGTACTTC | few | TRBJ2-7 | TRBV28 | .
CSGMNTEAFF | TGCAGCGGTATGAACACTGAAGCTTTCTTT | few | TRBJ1-1 | TRBV29-1 | .
CASSVPSSGELFF | TGTGCCAGCAGCGTACCCTCCTCCGGGGAGCTGTTTTTT | . | TRBJ2-2 | TRBV9 | .
CASSPGTGGRAYGYTF | TGTGCCAGCAGCCCCGGGACAGGGGGTCGGGCCTATGGCTACACCTTC | . | TRBJ1-2 | TRBV13 | TRBD1
CASRSHRGGYTF | TGTGCCAGCAGATCTCACAGGGGCGGCTACACCTTC | few | TRBJ1-2 | TRBV12-3/TRBV12-4 | TRBD1
CASSSQGTGELFF | TGTGCCAGCAGCTCCCAGGGGACCGGGGAGCTGTTTTTT | few | TRBJ2-2 | TRBV7-8 | .
CASSQPGLEIPNEQFF | TGCGCCAGCAGCCAGCCGGGACTAGAGATTCCCAATGAGCAGTTCTTC | few | TRBJ2-1 | TRBV4-1 | TRBD2
CASSGIATSYNEQFF | TGCGCCAGCAGCGGGATAGCGACCTCCTACAATGAGCAGTTCTTC | . | TRBJ2-1 | TRBV5-1 | .
CASRDPRRGDTGELFF | TGCGCCAGCAGGGACCCGAGGAGGGGAGACACCGGGGAGCTGTTTTTT | . | TRBJ2-2 | TRBV5-1 | .
CASRLTGGETQYF | TGTGCCAGCAGATTGACAGGGGGAGAGACCCAGTACTTC | . | TRBJ2-5 | TRBV6-5 | TRBD1
CASSLVAEVYEQYF | TGTGCCAGCAGCTTAGTAGCGGAGGTCTACGAGCAGTACTTC | . | TRBJ2-7 | TRBV7-2 | .
CSARVGGGPSTDTQYF | TGCAGTGCTAGAGTTGGGGGGGGGCCAAGCACAGATACGCAGTATTTT | few | TRBJ2-3 | TRBV20-1 | .
CAISEPGQGGNEQFF | TGTGCCATCAGTGAGCCCGGACAGGGGGGCAATGAGCAGTTCTTC | few | TRBJ2-1 | TRBV10-3 | TRBD1
CASSSFSGEQFF | TGTGCCAGCAGCTCCTTTTCGGGGGAGCAGTTCTTC | . | TRBJ2-1 | TRBV7-2 | .
CAISDRQGATGELFF | TGTGCCATCAGTGACCGACAGGGGGCCACCGGGGAGCTGTTTTTT | . | TRBJ2-2 | TRBV10-3 | TRBD1
CASSQPVRGLTPYNEQFF | TGTGCCAGCAGCCAACCAGTGAGGGGGCTGACCCCCTACAATGAGCAGTTCTTC | few | TRBJ2-1 | TRBV4-2 | TRBD1
CASGPIARNYGYTF | TGTGCCAGCGGCCCGATCGCCAGGAACTATGGCTACACCTTC | . | TRBJ1-2 | TRBV5-6 | .
CASSLDWGRIYNEQFF | TGTGCCAGCAGCTTAGATTGGGGGAGGATCTACAATGAGCAGTTCTTC | . | TRBJ2-1 | TRBV11-2 | .
CSVEGAGETYEQYF | TGCAGCGTTGAGGGTGCGGGAGAAACCTACGAGCAGTACTTC | few | TRBJ2-7 | TRBV29-1 | TRBD2
CASSSPGTGNYEQYF | TGTGCCAGCAGTTCCCCCGGGACAGGGAACTACGAGCAGTACTTC | . | TRBJ2-7 | TRBV12-3/TRBV12-4 | TRBD1
CSVVTASYGYTF | TGCAGCGTTGTCACCGCCAGCTATGGCTACACCTTC | few | TRBJ1-2 | TRBV29-1 | .
CASSFSQVVGTGELFF | TGTGCCAGCAGCTTCAGTCAGGTCGTGGGCACCGGGGAGCTGTTTTTT | few | TRBJ2-2 | TRBV7-2 | .
CASSFRGTETFF | TGTGCCAGCAGCTTCCGGGGCACTGAAACTTTCTTT | . | TRBJ1-1 | TRBV13 | .
CASSPRREQETQYF | TGTGCCAGCAGCCCCCGCAGGGAACAAGAGACCCAGTACTTC | . | TRBJ2-5 | TRBV7-8 | .